The rows below give T cell receptor beta chains drawn from one sample of a study of blood T cell repertoires in COVID-19. Clones were sequenced by immunoSEQ multiplex PCR, and TCRdb holds only the in-frame ones, with some missing. The sample includes more than 95,000 clones, 88% of them seen just once. The specimen sequenced was peripheral blood. The receptors were gathered from a woman of 80 years or more with acute or convalescent COVID-19. Each CDR3 is given with its conserved first and last residue. D genes are given only for firm matches. Size values are once, few and many counts, or a class for expanded clones, and some rows have none.

>TRBJ2-6|.|.|TRBV6-1
CASSEVGAEANVLTF
TGTGCCAGCAGTGAGGTGGGGGCTGAGGCCAACGTCCTGACTTTC
>TRBJ1-1|TRBD1|once|TRBV19
CASRATGVGMNTEAFF
TGTGCCAGTAGGGCGACAGGGGTCGGTATGAACACTGAAGCTTTCTTT
>TRBJ2-5|TRBD1|.|TRBV5-1
CASSQEGQGGKETQYF
TGCGCCAGCAGCCAGGAGGGACAGGGGGGGAAGGAGACCCAGTACTTC
>TRBJ1-4|.|.|TRBV28
CASIPSGQGEKLFF
TGTGCCAGCATCCCATCGGGACAAGGGGAAAAACTGTTTTTT
>TRBJ2-3|TRBD2|.|TRBV5-6
CASSAWTSGRSDTQYF
TGTGCCAGCAGCGCCTGGACTAGCGGGAGATCAGATACGCAGTATTTT
>TRBJ1-6|TRBD1|.|TRBV28
CASLGQSNSPLHF
TGTGCCAGCCTGGGACAGTCGAATTCACCCCTCCACTTT
>TRBJ2-7|TRBD1|.|TRBV23-1
CASSFWDRGHEQYF
TGCGCCAGCAGTTTTTGGGACAGGGGCCACGAGCAGTACTTC
>TRBJ2-2|.|.|TRBV2
CASSQDTTTGELFF
TGTGCCAGCAGTCAGGACACAACTACCGGGGAGCTGTTTTTT
>TRBJ1-5|.|.|TRBV27
CASSLEGVGQPQHF
TGTGCCAGCAGTTTAGAGGGAGTCGGTCAGCCCCAGCATTTT
>TRBJ1-4|TRBD1|.|TRBV5-1
CASRGQGATNEKLFF
TGCGCCAGCAGGGGACAGGGGGCGACTAATGAAAAACTGTTTTTT
>TRBJ1-4|TRBD1|.|TRBV2
CASRAGQGEKLFF
TGTGCCAGCAGAGCGGGACAGGGGGAAAAACTGTTTTTT
>TRBJ2-1|TRBD1|.|TRBV7-9
CASSLAGTGVVDNEQFF
TGTGCCAGCAGCTTAGCCGGGACAGGGGTGGTCGACAATGAGCAGTTCTTC
>TRBJ1-6|TRBD1|.|TRBV9
CASSVAPGTGYSPLHF
TGTGCCAGCAGCGTAGCCCCCGGGACAGGGTATTCACCCCTCCACTTT
>TRBJ2-5|.|.|TRBV10-3
CAISGTAQETQYF
TGTGCCATCAGTGGGACAGCGCAAGAGACCCAGTACTTC
>TRBJ2-7|.|once|TRBV28
CASSLSGFSYEQYF
TGTGCCAGCAGTTTATCAGGTTTCTCCTACGAGCAGTACTTC
>TRBJ1-4|.|.|TRBV18
CASSPGSSGIEKLFF
TGTGCCAGCTCACCAGGGTCCTCCGGGATTGAAAAACTGTTTTTT
>TRBJ2-2|.|.|TRBV6-5
CASSLRGTGELFF
TGTGCCAGCAGTCTAAGGGGGACCGGGGAGCTGTTTTTT
>TRBJ2-5|.|.|TRBV2
CASSGQETQYF
TGTGCCAGTTCGGGTCAAGAGACCCAGTACTTC
>TRBJ2-1|.|few|TRBV7-2
CASSLVTWTDNEQFF
TGTGCCAGCAGCTTAGTCACATGGACAGACAATGAGCAGTTCTTC
>TRBJ2-1|TRBD2|.|TRBV11-2
CASSLLAGFYNEQFF
TGTGCCAGCAGCTTGCTAGCGGGCTTCTACAATGAGCAGTTCTTC
>TRBJ1-2|TRBD1|.|TRBV4-3
CASSRGTEYGYTF
TGCGCCAGCAGCCGAGGGACAGAGTATGGCTACACCTTC
>TRBJ2-2|TRBD1|.|TRBV7-9
CASILTGGDTGELFF
TGTGCCAGCATCCTGACAGGGGGCGACACCGGGGAGCTGTTTTTT
>TRBJ2-3|.|.|TRBV10-3
CAISEPGGLADTQYF
TGTGCCATCAGTGAGCCCGGGGGGCTAGCAGATACGCAGTATTTT
>TRBJ1-4|.|.|TRBV6-1
CASSERNRGIPEKLFF
TGTGCCAGCAGTGAACGGAATCGGGGTATTCCTGAAAAACTGTTTTTT
>TRBJ2-2|.|.|TRBV7-2
CASSLAARYYGELFF
TGTGCCAGCAGCTTAGCGGCCAGATACTACGGGGAGCTGTTTTTT
>TRBJ1-1|TRBD1|.|TRBV7-9
CASSLGQGAEAFF
TGTGCCAGCAGCCTCGGACAGGGTGCTGAAGCTTTCTTT
>TRBJ1-2|TRBD1|.|TRBV19
CASSPRDSSYGYTF
TGTGCCAGTAGTCCGCGGGACAGCTCTTATGGCTACACCTTC
>TRBJ2-1|TRBD2|once|TRBV2
CVLSQRESGGQFF
TGTGTCTTAAGCCAGCGGGAGTCGGGGGGGCAGTTCTTC
>TRBJ2-4|TRBD1|.|TRBV3-1/TRBV3-2
CASSQGGQGALNIQYF
TGTGCCAGCAGCCAGGGGGGACAGGGGGCTTTAAACATTCAGTACTTC
>TRBJ1-1|.|.|TRBV2
CASGGRDLNTEAFF
TGTGCCAGCGGCGGGCGGGATCTCAACACTGAAGCTTTCTTT
>TRBJ1-2|.|.|TRBV19
CASSMGRGGYTF
TGTGCCAGTAGTATGGGGAGGGGTGGCTACACCTTC
>TRBJ1-5|.|.|TRBV7-9
CASSSGERAQHF
TGTGCCAGCAGCTCGGGGGAGCGGGCCCAGCATTTT
>TRBJ1-4|.|.|TRBV19
CASSIGGVYEKLFF
TGTGCCAGTAGTATTGGAGGGGTGTACGAAAAACTGTTTTTT
>TRBJ2-7|.|.|TRBV11-2
CASAVGGSYEQYF
TGTGCCAGCGCGGTGGGGGGATCCTACGAGCAGTACTTC
>TRBJ2-7|TRBD2|.|TRBV28
CASSRTGGASYEQYF
TGTGCCAGCAGTAGAACGGGAGGCGCTTCCTACGAGCAGTACTTC
>TRBJ1-5|.|.|TRBV28
CASSPNQPQHF
TGTGCCAGCAGCCCAAATCAGCCCCAGCATTTT
>TRBJ1-2|TRBD1|.|TRBV6-2/TRBV6-3
CASSFPGTGAYGYTF
TGTGCCAGCAGCTTCCCCGGGACAGGGGCATATGGCTACACCTTC
>TRBJ1-1|TRBD1|.|TRBV7-3
CASSLRAGGTEAFF
TGTGCCAGCAGCTTAAGGGCAGGGGGCACTGAAGCTTTCTTT
>TRBJ2-7|.|.|TRBV28
CASRGLPLIYEQYF
TGTGCCAGCAGAGGACTGCCTCTAATCTACGAGCAGTACTTC
>TRBJ2-7|TRBD1|.|TRBV6-1
CASSEWVGGLDIYEQYF
TGTGCCAGCAGTGAGTGGGTAGGGGGCTTAGATATCTACGAGCAGTACTTC
>TRBJ2-2|.|.|TRBV11-3
CASRAGTGTGELFF
TGTGCCAGCAGGGCCGGGACTGGCACCGGGGAGCTGTTTTTT
>TRBJ2-2|TRBD2|.|TRBV5-4
CASRAGGPFRELFF
TGTGCCAGCCGGGCGGGAGGGCCCTTCCGGGAGCTGTTTTTT
>TRBJ1-3|.|once|TRBV6-5
CASEPSAGNTIYF
TGTGCCAGCGAGCCTTCTGCTGGAAACACCATATATTTT
>TRBJ1-3|TRBD1|.|TRBV4-1
CASSQRDRGSGNTIYF
TGCGCCAGCAGCCAGAGGGACAGGGGGTCTGGAAACACCATATATTTT
>TRBJ2-7|TRBD1|.|TRBV28
CASRSSSPGQGFYEQYF
TGTGCCAGCAGGTCTTCATCACCGGGACAGGGATTCTACGAGCAGTACTTC
>TRBJ2-5|TRBD2|.|TRBV3-1/TRBV3-2
CASSHGLAGGQETQYF
TGTGCCAGCAGCCACGGACTAGCGGGGGGGCAGGAGACCCAGTACTTC
>TRBJ1-2|.|.|TRBV28
CASSQADTYGYTF
TGTGCCAGCAGTCAGGCCGACACGTATGGCTACACCTTC
>TRBJ2-2|TRBD1|.|TRBV24-1
CATEGGANTGELFF
TGTGCCACTGAAGGGGGCGCGAACACCGGGGAGCTGTTTTTT
>TRBJ2-1|.|.|TRBV11-3
CASSPPGMGSQYNEQFF
TGTGCCAGCAGCCCCCCAGGAATGGGCAGCCAATACAATGAGCAGTTCTTC
>TRBJ2-5|.|.|TRBV18
CASSPRPGRETQYF
TGTGCCAGCTCACCAAGGCCAGGGAGGGAGACCCAGTACTTC
>TRBJ2-3|.|.|TRBV10-3
CAISSPSTDTQYF
TGTGCCATCAGCTCCCCCAGCACAGATACGCAGTATTTT
>TRBJ2-5|TRBD2|.|TRBV11-2
CASSSAGVSGETQYF
TGTGCCAGCAGCTCTGCGGGAGTTTCGGGGGAGACCCAGTACTTC
>TRBJ2-7|.|.|TRBV21-1
CASSNGVPGQGVYEQYF
TGTGCCAGCAGCAATGGAGTTCCGGGACAGGGGGTCTACGAGCAGTACTTC
>TRBJ1-4|TRBD1|.|TRBV2
CASRQTGNTNEKLFF
TGTGCCAGCAGGCAGACAGGGAATACTAATGAAAAACTGTTTTTT